Below, one T cell receptor gamma chain is given with its context. TCRdb re-processed the RT-PCR reads via CATT. Seen here are about 1,200 gamma-chain clones, roughly 83% observed once, and the top ten hold less than 9%. The sample comes from a study of gamma-delta T cells after stem cell transplantation. The clonotype originates from a human donor. It is not recorded whose cells these are; they may come from a transplant donor. Sequenced: gamma-delta T cells.

CDR3 residues: CATWDGPVREFDGIYYKKLF. DNA for the CDR3: TGTGCCACCTGGGACGGGCCTGTCAGGGAATTTGATGGGATTTATTATAAGAAACTCTTT. The chain couples TRGV2 to TRGJ1 or TRGJ2. No J gene was available from TCRdb, and it was assigned here by a germline match of the DNA. CDR1 EGSNGY and CDR2 YDSYNSKV come from the germline V gene. The CDR3 loop spans 20 amino acids. Trimming removed 0 bases from V and 3 bases from J; junction bases left unmatched: 23.